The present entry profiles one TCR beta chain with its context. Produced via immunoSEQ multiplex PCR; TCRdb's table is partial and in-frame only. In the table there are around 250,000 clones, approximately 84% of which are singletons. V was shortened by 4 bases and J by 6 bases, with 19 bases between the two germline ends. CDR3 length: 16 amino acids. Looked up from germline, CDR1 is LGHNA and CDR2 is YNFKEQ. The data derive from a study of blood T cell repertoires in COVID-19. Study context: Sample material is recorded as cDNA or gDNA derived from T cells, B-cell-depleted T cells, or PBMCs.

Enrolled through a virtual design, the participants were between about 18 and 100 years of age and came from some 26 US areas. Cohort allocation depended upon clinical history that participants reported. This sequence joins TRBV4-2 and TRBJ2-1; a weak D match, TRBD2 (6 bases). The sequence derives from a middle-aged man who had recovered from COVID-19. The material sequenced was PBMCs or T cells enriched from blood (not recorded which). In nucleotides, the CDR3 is TGTGCCAGCAGCCGCGGCGGGGCCGGATATCTCAATGAGCAGTTCTTC. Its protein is CASSRGGAGYLNEQFF.